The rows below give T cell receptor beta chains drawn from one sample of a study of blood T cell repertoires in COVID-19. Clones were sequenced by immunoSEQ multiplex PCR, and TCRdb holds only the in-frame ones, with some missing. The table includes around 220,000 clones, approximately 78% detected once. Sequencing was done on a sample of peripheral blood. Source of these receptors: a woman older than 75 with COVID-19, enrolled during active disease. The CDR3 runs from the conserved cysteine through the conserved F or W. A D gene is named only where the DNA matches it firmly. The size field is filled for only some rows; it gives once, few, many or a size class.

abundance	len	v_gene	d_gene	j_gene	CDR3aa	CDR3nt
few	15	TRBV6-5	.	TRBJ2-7	CASSYSTGGVYEQYF	TGTGCCAGCAGTTACTCGACCGGGGGAGTCTACGAGCAGTACTTC
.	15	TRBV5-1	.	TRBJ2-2	CASSLGDLPSGELFF	TGCGCCAGCAGCTTGGGGGACTTACCCTCCGGGGAGCTGTTTTTT
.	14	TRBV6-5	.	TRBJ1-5	CASRKAGGGQPQHF	TGTGCCAGCCGAAAAGCTGGCGGGGGTCAGCCCCAGCATTTT
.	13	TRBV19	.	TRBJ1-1	CASMPDRDLEAFF	TGTGCCAGTATGCCGGACAGAGACCTTGAAGCTTTCTTT
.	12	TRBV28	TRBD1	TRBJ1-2	CASSLTGNGYTF	TGTGCCAGCAGTTTGACAGGGAATGGCTACACCTTC
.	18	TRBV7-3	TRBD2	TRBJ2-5	CASSSGLAGVFSRETQYF	TGTGCCAGCAGCTCGGGACTAGCGGGAGTCTTCTCCAGAGAGACCCAGTACTTC
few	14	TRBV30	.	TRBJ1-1	CAWGRGGLGTEAFF	TGTGCCTGGGGCCGAGGAGGGCTTGGCACTGAAGCTTTCTTT
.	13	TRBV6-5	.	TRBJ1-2	CASSYSSGEGYTF	TGTGCCAGCAGTTACTCGTCAGGGGAAGGCTACACCTTC
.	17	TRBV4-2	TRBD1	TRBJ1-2	CASSPPPGTGKNYGYTF	TGTGCCAGCAGCCCCCCCCCGGGGACAGGGAAGAACTATGGCTACACCTTC
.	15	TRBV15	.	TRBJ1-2	CATSRDNPRQDGYTF	TGTGCCACCAGCAGGGACAACCCACGACAGGATGGCTACACCTTC
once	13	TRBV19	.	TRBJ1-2	CASSAQANYGYTF	TGTGCCAGTAGTGCACAGGCTAACTATGGCTACACCTTC
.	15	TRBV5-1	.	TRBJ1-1	CASSPDPDYHTEAFF	TGCGCCAGCAGCCCCGACCCGGACTATCACACTGAAGCTTTCTTT
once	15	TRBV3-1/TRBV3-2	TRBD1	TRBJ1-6	CASSPFQGASSPLHF	TGTGCCAGCAGCCCGTTTCAGGGGGCTAGTTCACCCCTCCACTTT
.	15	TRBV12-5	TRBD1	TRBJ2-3	CASGLGQGFGDTQYF	TGTGCTAGTGGTTTGGGACAGGGGTTCGGAGATACGCAGTATTTT
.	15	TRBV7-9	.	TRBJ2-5	CASSSGQTYQETQYF	TGTGCCAGCAGCTCGGGACAAACATACCAAGAGACCCAGTACTTC
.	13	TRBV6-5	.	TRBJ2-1	CASSPDFFNEQFF	TGTGCCAGCAGTCCCGACTTCTTCAATGAGCAGTTCTTC
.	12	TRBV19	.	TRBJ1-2	CASSPGMGGYTF	TGTGCCAGTAGCCCAGGAATGGGTGGCTACACCTTC
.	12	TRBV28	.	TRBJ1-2	CASSSLVTGYTF	TGTGCCAGCAGTTCCCTAGTTACGGGCTACACCTTC
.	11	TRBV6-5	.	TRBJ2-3	CASTRGDTQYF	TGTGCCAGCACCCGGGGGGATACGCAGTATTTT
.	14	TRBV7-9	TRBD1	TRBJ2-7	CASSLRGLGYEQYF	TGTGCCAGCAGTCTCAGGGGGCTCGGCTACGAGCAGTACTTC
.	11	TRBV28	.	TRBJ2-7	CASSSPYEQYF	TGTGCCAGCAGTTCCCCGTACGAGCAGTACTTC
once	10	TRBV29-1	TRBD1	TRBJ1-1	CSGYRGITFF	TGCAGCGGGTACAGGGGTATAACTTTCTTT
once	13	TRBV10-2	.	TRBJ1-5	CASSGSGNQPQHF	TGCGCCAGCAGTGGGAGTGGCAATCAGCCCCAGCATTTT
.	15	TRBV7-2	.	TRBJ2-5	CASSFRHQYQETQYF	TGTGCCAGCAGCTTTCGTCACCAGTACCAAGAGACCCAGTACTTC
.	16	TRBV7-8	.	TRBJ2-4	CASSLVRTVAKNIQYF	TGTGCCAGCAGCTTAGTTAGGACAGTAGCCAAAAACATTCAGTACTTC
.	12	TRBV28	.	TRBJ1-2	CASSSPGVGYTF	TGTGCCAGCAGTTCCCCCGGGGTCGGCTACACCTTC
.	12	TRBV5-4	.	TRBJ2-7	CASSFGQREQYF	TGTGCCAGCAGCTTCGGACAGCGCGAGCAGTACTTC
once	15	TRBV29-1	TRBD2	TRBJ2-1	CSVVISGGVYNEQFF	TGCAGCGTTGTGATTAGCGGGGGAGTTTACAATGAGCAGTTCTTC